The source of this TCR beta chain is a study of Graves' ophthalmopathy and Graves' hyperthyroidism (dated by TCRdb to 2017 to 2018). For context, the study as a whole: Peripheral blood samples were taken at the time of initial diagnosis, before any treatment was given. An independent validation cohort comprised some 19 hyperthyroidism patients and 15 to 17 patients who later progressed from hyperthyroidism to ophthalmopathy. TCR beta repertoire signatures were used to distinguish Graves' ophthalmopathy from Graves' hyperthyroidism and to predict progression to ophthalmopathy. In total, 135 blood samples were TCR-sequenced: under 45 ophthalmopathy, some 75 hyperthyroidism and about 17 hyperthyroidism-to-ophthalmopathy patients. In over five hyperthyroidism patients, the T-cell repertoires found in thyroid tissue were compared with those found in blood. Once sampling was done, hyperthyroidism patients were given methimazole at a starting dose of 30 mg daily, while ophthalmopathy patients were given high-dose intravenous methylprednisolone. The 75 to 100 discovery patients were divided at random into training and test sets in a 7:3 ratio. To explore V-J signatures that separate ophthalmopathy from hyperthyroidism, a discovery set of about a hundred patients was enrolled, consisting of approximately 44 with ophthalmopathy and approximately 57 with stable hyperthyroidism. What the study reported, not specific to this receptor: In cross-validation, the 13-signature model distinguished ophthalmopathy from stable hyperthyroidism with around 90% sensitivity and 81% to 82% specificity, while in the test set the corresponding values were about 79% and 69%. In validation, the model predicted ophthalmopathy progression with more than 70% sensitivity and approximately 75% specificity; fewer than 15 predicted patients were CT-confirmed with GO in a median of approximately six months. No statistical method was used to predetermine the sample size, and group allocation was not hidden from the investigators. Most expanded thyroid clonotypes with a frequency above 0.001 also appeared in blood, which suggests that blood repertoires may reflect the immune response in the thyroid.

Patients with ophthalmopathy had moderately to severely active disease, with a Clinical Activity Score of 3 or more, a NOSPECS grade of 4 or more, and a disease duration of less than 3 months. Patients with other autoimmune diseases, uncontrolled infections, pregnancy or lactation were excluded. Diagnosis relied on clinical symptoms, serum thyroxine, TRAb, thyroid ultrasound and orbital computed tomography. Using Ficoll-Paque density gradient centrifugation, PBMCs were isolated from roughly 9.2 ml of fresh peripheral blood. Trizol reagent was used to extract the total RNA, and its quality was then checked on an Agilent 2100 Bioanalyzer. For repertoire sequencing, TCR beta CDR3 regions were amplified from RNA transcripts. HTBI primers and the Qiagen OneStep RT-PCR kit were used in a first-round RT-PCR, which was followed by a second-round multiplex PCR, size selection and purification. The libraries underwent paired-end sequencing with 100 bp reads on an Illumina HiSeq2000. The source study handled its data this way. SOAPnuke was used to process the reads, removing any read that contained adapters or uncalled bases, had a mean Phred below 15, or lacked an exact match to the constant primer or identifier. COPE v1.2.5 was used to merge high-quality paired reads. Each unique nucleotide sequence was treated as a clonotype, and MiTCR v1.1 was used to align the clonotypes to the IMGT TRB V, D and J references. Only V-J combinations with frequency above 0.0001 were analysed, covering 99.2% of repertoires. For each V-J combination, a TCR clonal expansion and chaos score was defined as the ratio of F50 clonal expansion to chaos observed in the TCRdist matrix. Welch's t-statistics and random forest were used to narrow the features down to 13 V-J combinations, which were then fed into a naive Bayes classifier. The similarity between thyroid and blood repertoires was quantified using the Morisita-Horn index. Using fastp at Q25 and MiXCR, TCRdb reprocessed the public reads and kept productive beta chains. Each entry merges the rows of one CDR3 protein and shows their most common DNA and genes. In this record, the V and J calls reflect TCRdb's handling and not the investigators' own analysis. The sample table records about 210,000 distinct CDR3 sequences; under 30% of these occur just once. The ten largest clonotypes hold approximately 9.6% of the sample.

On this clonotype: Its antigen is still unknown. Base qualities are missing; no much larger clone stands one base away.

The sample taken for sequencing was peripheral blood. This TCR derives from a man aged 50 or older with Graves' ophthalmopathy. Donor details come from another sample of the same person, matched by shared clones.

The DNA is TGTGCCAGTAGCCAAGACATAGGGTTAACTGAAGCTTTCTTT. Translation gives CASSQDIGLTEAFF. The chain is encoded by TRBV19 joined to TRBJ1-1, with no D gene named confidently. V lost 6 bases and J lost 5 bases; the stretch between them is 16 bases long. CDR1 LNHDA and CDR2 SQIVND were looked up in the germline V gene (reference sequence). The CDR3 numbers 14 residues from cysteine through phenylalanine. Here the CDR3 DNA is all that survives: 42 bases in frame from base 1. The variable domain in full, with residues beyond the CDR3 obtained from the reference TRBV19 and TRBJ1-1 genes, is DGGITQSPKYLFRKEGQNVTLSCEQNLNHDAMYWYRQDPGQGLRLIYYSQIVNDFQKGDIAEGYSVSREKKESFPLTVTSAQKNPTAFYLCASSQDIGLTEAFFGQGTRLTVV.